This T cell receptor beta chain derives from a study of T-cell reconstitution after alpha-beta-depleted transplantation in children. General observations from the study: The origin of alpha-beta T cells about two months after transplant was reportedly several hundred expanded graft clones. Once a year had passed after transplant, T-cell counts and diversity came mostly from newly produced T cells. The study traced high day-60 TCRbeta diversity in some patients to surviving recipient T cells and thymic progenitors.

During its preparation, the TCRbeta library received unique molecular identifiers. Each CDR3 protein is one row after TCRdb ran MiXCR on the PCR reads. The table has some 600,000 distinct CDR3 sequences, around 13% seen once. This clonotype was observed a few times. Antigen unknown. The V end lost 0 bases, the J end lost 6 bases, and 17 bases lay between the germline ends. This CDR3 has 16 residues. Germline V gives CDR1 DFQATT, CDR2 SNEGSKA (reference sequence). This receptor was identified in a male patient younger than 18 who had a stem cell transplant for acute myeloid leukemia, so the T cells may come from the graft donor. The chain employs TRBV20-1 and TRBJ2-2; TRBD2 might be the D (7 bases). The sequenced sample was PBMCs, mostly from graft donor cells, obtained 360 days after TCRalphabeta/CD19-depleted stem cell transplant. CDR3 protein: CSARDSRGARAGELFF. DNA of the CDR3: TGCAGTGCTAGAGATAGTCGGGGGGCCCGGGCCGGGGAGCTGTTTTTT.